Below are 30 T cell receptor beta chains sequenced from a single sample in a study of cytomegalovirus exposure and HLA in healthy donors. The primer mix had 60 Vbeta and 13 Jbeta primers. The table came from immunoSEQ multiplex PCR; TCRdb's copy has only in-frame clones and leaves some out. This table holds 200,000 to 250,000 clones, approximately 82% found once. Sequencing input: PBMCs. These receptors came from a male donor in good health and CMV-seronegative.

V usage is TRBV2 and J usage is TRBJ2-1; 10 bases line up with TRBD2. The V gene's germline CDR1 is SNHLY and CDR2 FYNNEI. V trimming: 6 bases; J trimming: 6 bases; junction bases outside the gene matches: 11. The CDR3 totals 16 residues. CDR3 sequence reads: CASRYPGLAEGNEQFF. In nucleotides, the CDR3 is TGTGCCAGCAGGTATCCTGGACTAGCGGAAGGCAATGAGCAGTTCTTC. Complete variable domain (other parts from reference TRBV2 and TRBJ2-1): EPEVTQTPSHQVTQMGQEVILRCVPISNHLYFYWYRQILGQKVEFLVSFYNNEISEKSEIFDDQFSVERPDGSNFTLKIRSTKLEDSAMYFCASRYPGLAEGNEQFFGPGTRLTVL.

The chain uses TRBV30 and TRBJ2-1, with a weak D call TRBD2 (6 bases). With 3 bases removed from V and 0 bases from J, the gap between germline ends came to 27 bases. The CDR3 sequence is 20 residues long. In germline, CDR1 is GTSNPN, CDR2 SVGIG (reference sequence). The CDR3 loop reads CAWSPSGGYEATSSYNEQFF. CDR3 DNA: TGTGCCTGGAGCCCAAGCGGCGGATATGAAGCGACTAGCTCCTACAATGAGCAGTTCTTC.

This clone has a single count. V gene TRBV2 combines with J gene TRBJ1-5, with TRBD1 matching over 7 bases. The CDR3 covers 16 residues. J gave up 6 bases and V 5 bases, and 13 bases lay outside the gene matches. CDR1 SNHLY and CDR2 FYNNEI come from the germline V gene. DNA of the CDR3: TGTGCCAGCAGTCTCGGAGAAGACAGGGTTGGTCAGCCCCAGCATTTT. Translation gives CASSLGEDRVGQPQHF.

The rearrangement joins TRBV2 to TRBJ1-1; the D is unclear. Between the trimmed V and J ends, which lost 1 base and 4 bases, there was a span of 7 bases. CDR3 size: 13 residues. Germline V CDR1 and CDR2: SNHLY, FYNNEI. DNA of the CDR3: TGTGCCAGCAGTGAAGACAGCCCCACTGAAGCTTTCTTT. Protein sequence: CASSEDSPTEAFF.

The V and J genes are TRBV19 and TRBJ2-1; the match to TRBD2 covers 7 bases. This CDR3 has 16 amino acids. Trimming cost V 3 bases and J 4 bases; bases outside gene matches: 9. Germline V gene lookup returns CDR1 LNHDA and CDR2 SQIVND (reference sequence). The CDR3, as DNA: TGTGCCAGTAGTATGAGTTCTCCCGGGGGGTACAATGAGCAGTTCTTC. Encoded protein: CASSMSSPGGYNEQFF.

This chain connects TRBV27 to TRBJ2-1, with D perhaps TRBD1 (7 bases). CDR3 length: 12 residues. The germline V gene has CDR1 MNHEY and CDR2 SMNVEV (reference sequence). V was clipped by 4 bases and J by 9 bases, with 10 bases between them. In nucleotides, the CDR3 is TGTGCCAGCAGTTCAGGGGGGCGTGAGCAGTTCTTC. Its translation: CASSSGGREQFF.

The chain has TRBV7-3 and TRBJ2-5, with D perhaps TRBD2 (5 bases). The CDR3 spans 16 residues. Trimming removed 2 bases from V and 7 bases from J, with 20 bases in between. Germline V gene sequence: CDR1 SGHTA, CDR2 FQGTGA. CDR3 nucleotide sequence: TGTGCCAGCAGCTTAGAGCCTTCAGCGGCCCGAGGGACCCAGTACTTC. Its translation is CASSLEPSAARGTQYF.

This rearrangement joins TRBV5-6 to TRBJ1-6; TRBD1 agrees at 8 bases. Germline CDR1 and CDR2: SGHDT and YYEEEE. There are 14 residues in the CDR3. With V trimmed by 1 base and J by 10 bases, 4 bases remained unmatched. The CDR3 coding sequence is TGTGCCAGCAGCTTGACAGGGGGAGGATCACCCCTCCACTTT. As protein: CASSLTGGGSPLHF.

The chain links TRBV7-9 to TRBJ1-4; D not certain. Looked up from germline, CDR1 is SEHNR and CDR2 is FQNEAQ (reference sequence). CDR3 length: 14 residues. The ends were cut back, 2 bases at V and 1 base at J, with 5 bases in the middle. CDR3 coding DNA: TGTGCCAGCAGCTTAACAAGAACTAATGAAAAACTGTTTTTT. This sequence encodes CASSLTRTNEKLFF.

This chain joins TRBV19 and TRBJ1-2, with a weak D call TRBD1 (5 bases). This CDR3 has 15 residues. CDR1 is LNHDA, CDR2 SQIVND, per germline (reference sequence). V was pared by 5 bases and J by 3 bases, with 16 bases between. CDR3 amino acids: CASSPGQNRDYGYTF. The CDR3 coding sequence is TGTGCCAGTAGTCCCGGACAAAATAGGGACTATGGCTACACCTTC.

V is TRBV5-1 and J is TRBJ2-7, with D perhaps matching TRBD1 (6 bases). The V and J ends lost 0 bases and 5 bases respectively, with 15 bases between them. Germline V gives CDR1 SGHRS, CDR2 YFSETQ. This CDR3 region has 15 residues. DNA for the CDR3: TGCGCCAGCAGCTTGGCCGCAGGACAGTACCACGAGCAGTACTTC. Amino acids: CASSLAAGQYHEQYF.

Only one count was recorded for this clone. The rearrangement links TRBV30 to TRBJ1-5, with D possibly being TRBD1 (5 bases). V lost 2 bases and J lost 11, with 22 bases in between. Germline assignment: CDR1 GTSNPN and CDR2 SVGIG (reference sequence). The CDR3 sequence is 15 residues long. The CDR3 region has the DNA TGTGCCTGGAGTACACCGGGACTTCCCCTCATGTCCCAGCATTTT. Protein: CAWSTPGLPLMSQHF. The full variable domain, completed using reference TRBV30 and TRBJ1-5, is SQTIHQWPATLVQPVGSPLSLECTVEGTSNPNLYWYRQAAGRGLQLLFYSVGIGQISSEVPQNLSASRPQDRQFILSSKKLLLSDSGFYLCAWSTPGLPLMSQHFGDGTRLSIL.

The rearrangement uses TRBV6-6 and TRBJ2-1; weak D call: TRBD1 (6 bases). Germline V CDR1 and CDR2: MNHNY, SVGAGI (reference sequence). Between the trimmed V and J ends, which lost 5 bases and 8 bases, there was a span of 16 bases. The length of the CDR3 is 14 residues. CDR3 protein: CASSHGGPLDEQFF. DNA for the CDR3: TGTGCCAGCAGTCATGGGGGCCCACTGGATGAGCAGTTCTTC.

In its sample, this clone was seen once. The gene calls are TRBV18 and TRBJ1-4; 7 bases map to TRBD1. This CDR3 has 14 amino acids. The junction had 6 bases not matched to a gene; V was cut back by 3 bases and J by 8 bases. Germline CDR1 reads KGHSH; CDR2 reads LQKENI. CDR3: CASSPTGSDEKLFF. The CDR3 DNA is TGTGCCAGCTCACCGACAGGGAGCGACGAAAAACTGTTTTTT. The full variable domain, rest sourced from reference TRBV18 and TRBJ1-4, is NAGVMQNPRHLVRRRGQEARLRCSPMKGHSHVYWYRQLPEEGLKFMVYLQKENIIDESGMPKERFSAEFPKEGPSILRIQQVVRGDSAAYFCASSPTGSDEKLFFGSGTQLSVL.

The chain is built from TRBV7-2 and TRBJ2-3, with D maybe TRBD2 (6 bases). Germline lookup yields CDR1 SGHTA and CDR2 FQGNSA. Trimming took off 7 bases at V and 4 bases at J, with 21 bases between the two ends. The length of the CDR3 is 16 residues. DNA for the CDR3: TGTGCCAGCACTCCGGTTTTTGGAGGGCGGCCAGATACGCAGTATTTT. Translation: CASTPVFGGRPDTQYF.

This chain links TRBV19 with TRBJ2-1; 7 bases line up with TRBD2. The CDR3 extends over 15 amino acids. The germline V gene encodes CDR1 LNHDA and CDR2 SQIVND (reference sequence). With 5 bases clipped from V and 3 bases from J, the junction kept 7 bases outside the gene matches. The chain's CDR3 is CASSGPGTNYNEQFF. In nucleotides, the CDR3 is TGTGCCAGTAGTGGCCCCGGGACTAACTACAATGAGCAGTTCTTC.

The V gene is TRBV11-2, the J gene TRBJ2-5, with TRBD2 as a possible D gene (5 bases). This CDR3 comprises 14 residues. The germline V gene has CDR1 SGHAT and CDR2 FQNNGV. The V gene lost 5 bases and the J gene lost 5 bases, with 15 bases spanning the gap. The CDR3 bases are TGTGCCAGCAGCCCCGGTAGAGGGTGGGAGACCCAGTACTTC. Protein product: CASSPGRGWETQYF.

In its sample, this clone was seen once. V is TRBV29-1 and J is TRBJ1-5, with 8 bases fitting TRBD1. The J segment lost 7 bases and the V segment lost 7 bases, leaving 9 bases of the junction unmatched. Looked up from germline, CDR1 is SQVTM and CDR2 is ANQGSEA. This CDR3 has 13 amino acids. The CDR3 here is CSARTGGEQPQHF. CDR3 bases: TGCAGCGCACGAACAGGGGGTGAACAGCCCCAGCATTTT.

The chain recombines TRBV4-1 with TRBJ1-5; tentatively, D is TRBD1 (5 bases). CDR1 and CDR2 (germline): MGHRA, YSYEKL. Trimming removed 0 bases at V and 6 bases at J, with 12 bases between. This CDR3 comprises 15 residues. CDR3 sequence: CASSQDGGQGQPQHF. DNA of the CDR3: TGCGCCAGCAGCCAAGACGGAGGGCAGGGTCAGCCCCAGCATTTT.

The chain carries TRBV2 and TRBJ1-2; D is possibly TRBD1 (6 bases). The germline CDR1 and CDR2 sequences are SNHLY and FYNNEI. The germline V and J ends were trimmed by 6 bases and 3 bases, with 14 bases remaining between them. CDR3 length: 14 residues. Here the CDR3 DNA reads TGTGCCAGCAGGACCGGGGGGCAGGACTATGGCTACACCTTC. Amino acids: CASRTGGQDYGYTF.

This chain joins TRBV21-1 and TRBJ1-5; the table calls TRBD1, which could not be checked here. TRBV21-1 is tagged as a pseudogene. The CDR3 loop spans 23 amino acids. The CDR3 loop is CASSKEGYLAATVTPWGNQPQHF. The CDR3 bases are TGTGCCAGCAGCAAAGAAGGGTATCTCGCTGCGACAGTGACTCCATGGGGCAATCAGCCCCAGCATTTT.

This clone appeared once. The chain recombines TRBV18 with TRBJ2-7, with 7 bases that match TRBD1. This CDR3 spans 12 amino acids. Losses at the gene ends were 2 bases for V and 7 bases for J; bases not matched to a gene: 2. Germline V CDR1 and CDR2: KGHSH, LQKENI. CDR3 coding DNA: TGTGCCAGCTCACCAATCAGGGGGGAGCAGTACTTC. It yields the protein CASSPIRGEQYF.

V and J are TRBV7-9 and TRBJ2-7, with 9 bases matching TRBD1. The CDR3 contains 14 residues. Per the germline V gene, CDR1 is SEHNR and CDR2 is FQNEAQ (reference sequence). The ends lost 5 bases at V and 5 bases at J; junction bases unmatched: 7. DNA for the CDR3: TGTGCCAGCAGCCCCGGGACAGGGTCCCACGAGCAGTACTTC. Translating it yields CASSPGTGSHEQYF.

V usage is TRBV7-8 and J usage is TRBJ2-3; D possibly corresponds to TRBD1 (5 bases). The CDR3 consists of 15 residues. With 0 bases removed from V and 4 bases from J, the gap between germline ends came to 11 bases. The germline gives CDR1 SGHVS, CDR2 FQNEAQ. CDR3 amino acids: CASSLAIGAADTQYF. The CDR3 coding sequence is TGTGCCAGCAGCTTAGCGATTGGGGCCGCAGATACGCAGTATTTT.

V and J are TRBV29-1 and TRBJ2-3; 9 bases fit TRBD1. CDR1 and CDR2 from the germline V gene are SQVTM and ANQGSEA. This CDR3 region has 14 residues. With 8 bases clipped from V and 2 bases from J, the junction kept 8 bases outside the gene matches. CDR3 sequence reads: CSSRDRGFTDTQYF. CDR3 sequence (DNA): TGCAGCTCACGAGACAGGGGGTTCACAGATACGCAGTATTTT.

This chain uses TRBV15 with TRBJ2-2, with D perhaps matching TRBD1 (5 bases). The germline CDR1 and CDR2 sequences are LNHNV and YYDKDF (reference sequence). Trimming cost V 1 base and J 10 bases, with 16 bases left between them. This CDR3 comprises 15 residues. CDR3 DNA sequence: TGTGCCACCAGCAGAGGAAGCAGGGTCACTTCGGAGCTGTTTTTT. It specifies CATSRGSRVTSELFF. The entire variable domain, with the rest obtained from reference TRBV15 and TRBJ2-2, is as follows: DAMVIQNPRYQVTQFGKPVTLSCSQTLNHNVMYWYQQKSSQAPKLLFHYYDKDFNNEADTPDNFQSRRPNTSFCFLDIRSPGLGDTAMYLCATSRGSRVTSELFFGEGSRLTVL.

This sequence joins TRBV19 and TRBJ1-1; D remains ambiguous. The germline V gene has CDR1 LNHDA and CDR2 SQIVND (reference sequence). V gave up 5 bases and J gave up 1 base, with 14 bases separating them. The CDR3 runs 15 residues. CDR3 protein: CASSPSERENTEAFF. The CDR3 DNA follows: TGTGCCAGTAGTCCTTCAGAGCGCGAGAACACTGAAGCTTTCTTT. The variable domain in full, with the rest retrieved from reference TRBV19 and TRBJ1-1, is DGGITQSPKYLFRKEGQNVTLSCEQNLNHDAMYWYRQDPGQGLRLIYYSQIVNDFQKGDIAEGYSVSREKKESFPLTVTSAQKNPTAFYLCASSPSERENTEAFFGQGTRLTVV.

The chain has TRBV25-1 and TRBJ1-1, with 8 bases lining up with TRBD1. The CDR3 consists of 13 residues. Per germline, CDR1 MGHDK and CDR2 SYGVNS. V gave up 6 bases and J gave up 1 base; unmatched junction bases: 1. In nucleotides, the CDR3 is TGTGCCAGCAGACAGGGGGGGAACACTGAAGCTTTCTTT. This encodes CASRQGGNTEAFF.

The rearrangement links TRBV19 to TRBJ2-5, with D possibly being TRBD2 (5 bases). The J call could be wrong; TRBJ2-7 is a better fit for the DNA end. This CDR3 is built from 15 residues. The germline gives CDR1 LNHDA, CDR2 SQIVND (reference sequence). The CDR3: CATRRAAEGGYEQYF. The CDR3 DNA sequence: TGTGCCACCCGTCGCGCAGCTGAGGGTGGGTACGAGCAGTACTTC.

The J gene is TRBJ2-1, the V gene TRBV7-9; 12 nucleotides line up with TRBD2. The CDR3 spans 18 residues. Trimming took 2 bases from V and 6 from J; bases not matched to a gene: 11. Germline V lookup: CDR1 SEHNR, CDR2 FQNEAQ (reference sequence). The CDR3 loop reads CASSLFPSGRVRSNEQFF. CDR3 coding DNA: TGTGCCAGCAGCTTATTTCCTAGCGGGAGGGTCCGGAGCAATGAGCAGTTCTTC. Filled out from reference TRBV7-9 and TRBJ2-1, the complete variable domain reads DTGVSQNPRHKITKRGQNVTFRCDPISEHNRLYWYRQTLGQGPEFLTYFQNEAQLEKSRLLSDRFSAERPKGSFSTLEIQRTEQGDSAMYLCASSLFPSGRVRSNEQFFGPGTRLTVL.